The entry that follows covers one T cell receptor beta chain sequence. These data are taken from a study of somatic mutations in cytotoxic T cells in rheumatoid arthritis. Generated by immunoSEQ multiplex PCR, the TCRdb table keeps only in-frame clones and is missing some. The data hold approximately 20,000 clones, with around 85% observed a single time. The sequence was obtained from a man in his forties in good health. The source material was CD8+ T cells sorted from blood.

CDR3 in DNA: TGCGCCAGCAGTGACCTCTCCTACGAGCAGTACTTC. Amino acids: CASSDLSYEQYF. The V gene is TRBV10-1, the J gene TRBJ2-7, with D uncertain. The CDR3 covers 12 residues. Per germline, CDR1 WNHNN and CDR2 SYGVQD (reference sequence). Trimming stripped 3 bases from V and 0 bases from J, with 3 bases between.